These T cell receptor beta chains were read from a single sample in a study of tumor-infiltrating lymphocytes in oesophageal squamous cell carcinoma. TCRdb re-analysed the PCR reads in MiXCR, keeping a single row per CDR3 protein. Of approximately 13,000 distinct CDR3 sequences listed, under 65% are singletons. The sample was esophageal tumor tissue. The source of these receptors is a female donor with esophageal squamous cell carcinoma. CDR3s include the opening cysteine and the closing phenylalanine or tryptophan.

TRBV7-6	TRBJ2-3	CASSSAGRSTDTQYF
TRBV7-2	TRBJ2-3	CASSPLGARGGTDTQYF
TRBV6-5	-	CASSDPGASRPTQYF
TRBV15	TRBJ1-2	CATSAMSEQGLGYTF
TRBV7-2	TRBJ2-3	CASSAVLVSTDTQYF
TRBV7-3	TRBJ1-1	CASSPPLKSEAFF
TRBV12-3/TRBV12-4	TRBJ2-1	CASSLVQGVSYEQFF
TRBV7-2	-	CASSWDRETQYF
TRBV27	TRBJ1-6	CASSLSSPAGGSPLHF
TRBV7-9	TRBJ1-6	CASSAVRGYEQYF
TRBV7-2	TRBJ2-3	CASSLVGTGGFTDTQYF
TRBV12-3/TRBV12-4	TRBJ2-1	CASSEYNEQFF
TRBV7-9	TRBJ2-5	CATRDSLQETQYF
TRBV6-8	TRBJ2-1	CASSRTSSYNEQFF
TRBV6-1	TRBJ2-4	CASISRKNIQYF
TRBV11-2	-	CASSLDPSVQFF
TRBV11-2	TRBJ1-3	CASSLNFRQAPSGNTIYF
TRBV7-2	TRBJ2-5	CASSAAGQGWETQYF
TRBV24-1	TRBJ2-1	CATSQYGNEQFF
TRBV12-3/TRBV12-4	-	CASSLTFSGANVLTF
TRBV5-6	-	CASSWALGTYEQYF
TRBV7-3	TRBJ2-7	CASSPRGREYDEQYF
TRBV27	TRBJ2-3	CASRRLGLAGGLTDTQYF
TRBV28	-	CASSSPAGGGETQYF
TRBV7-3	TRBJ2-3	CASSFYADTQYF
TRBV6-1	TRBJ1-5	CASSEGQVSNQPQHF
TRBV7-9	TRBJ2-3	CASSLAGGSTDTQYF
TRBV12-3/TRBV12-4	TRBJ2-1	CASSYVSSYNAQFF
TRBV12-5	TRBJ2-3	CASGLVLGPTQYF
TRBV7-7	TRBJ2-2	CASSPSSIGNTGELFF
TRBV28	-	CASIEPGYNEQFF
TRBV7-6	TRBJ2-5	CASSLEPKETQYF
TRBV6-1	TRBJ2-1	CASRDDSGWEQFF
TRBV19	TRBJ1-1	CASSINSNTEAFF
TRBV28	TRBJ2-6	CASSLGTSGSGANVLTF
TRBV7-9	TRBJ2-7	CASSHDSSYEQYF
TRBV6-1	TRBJ2-3	CASSYGLAGVDANTQYF
TRBV7-6	-	CASSPRQATSNSEQFF
TRBV24-1	-	CATSDYSGGAEDTQYF
TRBV7-6	TRBJ2-1	CASSDYNEQFF
TRBV12-3/TRBV12-4	TRBJ2-1	CASRRTLNSYNEQFF
TRBV7-8	-	CASNRLDSRDEQFF
TRBV6-1	-	CASSERGDRGAYEQYF
TRBV12-3/TRBV12-4	TRBJ2-5	CASSFGGVDTQYF